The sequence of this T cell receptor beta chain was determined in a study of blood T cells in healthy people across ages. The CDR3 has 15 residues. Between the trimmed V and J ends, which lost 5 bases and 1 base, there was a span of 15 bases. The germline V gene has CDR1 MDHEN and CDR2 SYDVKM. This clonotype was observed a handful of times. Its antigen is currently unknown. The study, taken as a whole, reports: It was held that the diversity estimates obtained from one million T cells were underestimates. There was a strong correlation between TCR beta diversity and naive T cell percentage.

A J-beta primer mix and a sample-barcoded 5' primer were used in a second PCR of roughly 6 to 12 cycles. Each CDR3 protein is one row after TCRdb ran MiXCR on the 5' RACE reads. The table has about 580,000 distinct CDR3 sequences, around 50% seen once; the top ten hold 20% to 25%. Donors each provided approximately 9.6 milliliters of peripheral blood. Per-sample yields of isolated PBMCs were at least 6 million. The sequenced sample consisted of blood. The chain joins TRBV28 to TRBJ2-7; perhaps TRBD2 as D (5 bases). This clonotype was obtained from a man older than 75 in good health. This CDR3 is CASSPPGYNSYEQYF. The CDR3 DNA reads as TGTGCCAGCAGTCCCCCGGGATATAATTCCTACGAGCAGTACTTC.